This is a list of T cell receptor beta chains from one sample in a study of blood T cell repertoires in COVID-19. Clones were sequenced by immunoSEQ multiplex PCR, and TCRdb holds only the in-frame ones, with some missing. The table records about 260,000 clones, more than 90% of them present only once. The sample was peripheral blood. Every receptor here comes from a person aged 18 to 35 with COVID-19, enrolled during active disease. Each CDR3 is given with its conserved first and last residue. D genes are given only for firm matches. Not all rows give a size; the values are once, few, many and, for expanded clones, a class.

clone size: .; J gene: TRBJ2-2; V gene: TRBV12-5; D gene: TRBD1; CDR3 protein: CASGRRDRVDRGGLFF; CDR3 DNA: TGTGCTAGTGGTCGCCGGGACAGGGTGGACCGAGGAGGGCTGTTTTTT
clone size: .; J gene: TRBJ1-1; V gene: TRBV29-1; D gene: TRBD1; CDR3 protein: CSVSGQGEAFF; CDR3 DNA: TGCAGCGTTAGTGGACAGGGTGAAGCTTTCTTT
clone size: .; J gene: TRBJ2-7; V gene: TRBV2; D gene: .; CDR3 protein: CASSAYEQYF; CDR3 DNA: TGTGCCAGCAGTGCATACGAGCAGTACTTC
clone size: .; J gene: TRBJ2-1; V gene: TRBV5-4; D gene: .; CDR3 protein: CASSLGQTGEQFF; CDR3 DNA: TGTGCCAGCAGCTTGGGCCAGACGGGTGAGCAGTTCTTC
clone size: .; J gene: TRBJ2-2; V gene: TRBV5-8; D gene: .; CDR3 protein: CASSIGKQSTNTGELFF; CDR3 DNA: TGTGCCAGCAGTATCGGTAAACAGAGTACGAACACCGGGGAGCTGTTTTTT
clone size: .; J gene: TRBJ2-1; V gene: TRBV2; D gene: TRBD2; CDR3 protein: CADRTSGYNEQFF; CDR3 DNA: TGTGCCGACCGGACTAGCGGCTACAATGAGCAGTTCTTC
clone size: .; J gene: TRBJ1-1; V gene: TRBV6-5; D gene: TRBD1; CDR3 protein: CASRGTGGLVWAFF; CDR3 DNA: TGTGCCAGCAGGGGGACAGGGGGCTTGGTCTGGGCTTTCTTT
clone size: .; J gene: TRBJ1-4; V gene: TRBV6-6; D gene: .; CDR3 protein: CAIRLGEKLFF; CDR3 DNA: TGTGCCATTCGTCTCGGGGAAAAACTGTTTTTT
clone size: .; J gene: TRBJ2-2; V gene: TRBV2; D gene: .; CDR3 protein: CASLAESNTGELFF; CDR3 DNA: TGTGCCAGCTTGGCGGAAAGTAACACCGGGGAGCTGTTTTTT
clone size: .; J gene: TRBJ1-2; V gene: TRBV4-1; D gene: TRBD1; CDR3 protein: CASSHSQGQGLVYGYTF; CDR3 DNA: TGCGCCAGCAGCCACTCCCAAGGACAGGGACTGGTCTATGGCTACACCTTC
clone size: .; J gene: TRBJ2-1; V gene: TRBV5-3; D gene: .; CDR3 protein: CARSYPTPSSYNEQFF; CDR3 DNA: TGTGCCAGAAGCTACCCGACACCGAGCTCCTACAATGAGCAGTTCTTC
clone size: .; J gene: TRBJ1-2; V gene: TRBV5-1; D gene: TRBD1; CDR3 protein: CASSSLQGTPNYGYTF; CDR3 DNA: TGCGCCAGCAGCTCACTACAGGGGACGCCAAACTATGGCTACACCTTC
clone size: .; J gene: TRBJ2-7; V gene: TRBV13; D gene: TRBD1; CDR3 protein: CASSLGGTGEYEQYF; CDR3 DNA: TGTGCCAGCAGCTTAGGCGGGACAGGGGAATACGAGCAGTACTTC
clone size: .; J gene: TRBJ2-7; V gene: TRBV11-2; D gene: .; CDR3 protein: CASSLGHSTYEQYF; CDR3 DNA: TGTGCCAGCAGCTTAGGGCACAGTACCTACGAGCAGTACTTC
clone size: .; J gene: TRBJ2-1; V gene: TRBV24-1; D gene: TRBD2; CDR3 protein: CATSEGTSGSYEQFF; CDR3 DNA: TGTGCCACCAGTGAAGGGACTAGCGGGAGTTACGAGCAGTTCTTC
clone size: .; J gene: TRBJ2-3; V gene: TRBV5-1; D gene: .; CDR3 protein: CASSGGYTDTQYF; CDR3 DNA: TGCGCCAGCAGCGGCGGCTACACAGATACGCAGTATTTT
clone size: few; J gene: TRBJ1-1; V gene: TRBV5-1; D gene: TRBD1; CDR3 protein: CASSFGTGITEAFF; CDR3 DNA: TGCGCCAGCAGCTTCGGGACAGGGATCACTGAAGCTTTCTTT
clone size: .; J gene: TRBJ2-1; V gene: TRBV7-9; D gene: TRBD2; CDR3 protein: CASSSASGRGGNEQFF; CDR3 DNA: TGTGCCAGCAGCTCCGCTAGCGGGAGAGGAGGCAATGAGCAGTTCTTC
clone size: .; J gene: TRBJ1-1; V gene: TRBV11-3; D gene: .; CDR3 protein: CASSDTRVNTEAFF; CDR3 DNA: TGTGCCAGCAGCGACACCAGGGTGAACACTGAAGCTTTCTTT
clone size: .; J gene: TRBJ1-5; V gene: TRBV4-3; D gene: .; CDR3 protein: CASSQDGSGNQPQHF; CDR3 DNA: TGCGCCAGCAGCCAAGACGGGTCAGGGAATCAGCCCCAGCATTTT
clone size: .; J gene: TRBJ2-2; V gene: TRBV6-5; D gene: .; CDR3 protein: CASTRTKNTGELFF; CDR3 DNA: TGTGCCAGCACCAGGACTAAGAACACCGGGGAGCTGTTTTTT
clone size: .; J gene: TRBJ1-2; V gene: TRBV4-3; D gene: TRBD1; CDR3 protein: CASSQGTGEGGGYTF; CDR3 DNA: TGCGCCAGCAGCCAAGGGACAGGGGAGGGAGGTGGCTACACCTTC
clone size: .; J gene: TRBJ1-1; V gene: TRBV12-3/TRBV12-4; D gene: .; CDR3 protein: CASSLGGGTEAFF; CDR3 DNA: TGTGCCAGCAGTTTAGGAGGGGGCACTGAAGCTTTCTTT
clone size: .; J gene: TRBJ2-5; V gene: TRBV7-9; D gene: .; CDR3 protein: CASSLGLGETQYF; CDR3 DNA: TGTGCCAGCAGCTTGGGGCTGGGGGAGACCCAGTACTTC
clone size: .; J gene: TRBJ2-7; V gene: TRBV4-3; D gene: .; CDR3 protein: CASSAIQGYEQYF; CDR3 DNA: TGCGCCAGCAGCGCCATACAGGGATACGAGCAGTACTTC
clone size: .; J gene: TRBJ2-7; V gene: TRBV2; D gene: TRBD1; CDR3 protein: CASSFTGVPYEQYF; CDR3 DNA: TGTGCCAGCAGTTTTACAGGGGTCCCCTACGAGCAGTACTTC
clone size: .; J gene: TRBJ1-4; V gene: TRBV28; D gene: TRBD1; CDR3 protein: CASSPGQANEKLFF; CDR3 DNA: TGTGCCAGCAGTCCGGGACAGGCGAATGAAAAACTGTTTTTT
clone size: .; J gene: TRBJ2-7; V gene: TRBV6-5; D gene: TRBD2; CDR3 protein: CASSNGLAVSYEQYF; CDR3 DNA: TGTGCCAGCAGTAATGGACTAGCAGTTTCCTACGAGCAGTACTTC
clone size: once; J gene: TRBJ2-2; V gene: TRBV2; D gene: .; CDR3 protein: CASSSERTGELFF; CDR3 DNA: TGTGCCAGCAGCTCTGAACGGACCGGGGAGCTGTTTTTT
clone size: .; J gene: TRBJ2-7; V gene: TRBV7-6; D gene: TRBD1; CDR3 protein: CASSGGQAPYEQYF; CDR3 DNA: TGTGCCAGCAGCGGGGGACAGGCCCCTTACGAGCAGTACTTC
clone size: .; J gene: TRBJ2-7; V gene: TRBV11-2; D gene: .; CDR3 protein: CASSSLAYEQYF; CDR3 DNA: TGTGCCAGCAGCTCACTAGCCTACGAGCAGTACTTC
clone size: .; J gene: TRBJ2-1; V gene: TRBV2; D gene: TRBD1; CDR3 protein: CASSYRGPSYNEQFF; CDR3 DNA: TGTGCCAGCAGTTACAGGGGGCCCTCCTACAATGAGCAGTTCTTC
clone size: .; J gene: TRBJ2-1; V gene: TRBV5-4; D gene: .; CDR3 protein: CASSLVLLARTYNEQFF; CDR3 DNA: TGTGCCAGCAGCTTGGTCCTACTAGCCCGTACGTACAATGAGCAGTTCTTC
clone size: .; J gene: TRBJ1-2; V gene: TRBV7-6; D gene: TRBD1; CDR3 protein: CASSPGTGEFFYGYTF; CDR3 DNA: TGTGCCAGCAGCCCTGGGACAGGAGAATTTTTCTATGGCTACACCTTC
clone size: few; J gene: TRBJ2-7; V gene: TRBV28; D gene: TRBD2; CDR3 protein: CASSLTSGGEGGEQYF; CDR3 DNA: TGTGCCAGCAGTTTGACTAGCGGGGGCGAAGGAGGGGAGCAGTACTTC
clone size: .; J gene: TRBJ1-6; V gene: TRBV5-4; D gene: TRBD1; CDR3 protein: CASSGTGGSYNSPLHF; CDR3 DNA: TGTGCCAGCAGCGGAACAGGGGGCTCCTATAATTCACCCCTCCACTTT
clone size: .; J gene: TRBJ2-7; V gene: TRBV11-2; D gene: .; CDR3 protein: CASSLNSGDTSDEQYF; CDR3 DNA: TGTGCCAGCAGCTTGAACTCAGGGGATACTTCAGACGAGCAGTACTTC
clone size: .; J gene: TRBJ2-7; V gene: TRBV4-1; D gene: TRBD1; CDR3 protein: CASGQGAGEQYF; CDR3 DNA: TGCGCCAGCGGACAGGGGGCGGGTGAGCAGTACTTC
clone size: once; J gene: TRBJ2-3; V gene: TRBV4-1; D gene: .; CDR3 protein: CASSQVPGRGTDTQYF; CDR3 DNA: TGCGCCAGCAGCCAAGTTCCCGGGAGAGGTACAGATACGCAGTATTTT
clone size: once; J gene: TRBJ2-1; V gene: TRBV7-2; D gene: TRBD2; CDR3 protein: CASSSPAGAYNEQFF; CDR3 DNA: TGTGCCAGCAGCTCCCCTGCGGGAGCCTACAATGAGCAGTTCTTC